In this sample, the clone carrying this TCR beta chain turned up many times. Its specificity is unknown. The missing CDR3 end, 3 residues past where the read stops, is filled in from the germline J gene. TCRdb's table, derived via immunoSEQ multiplex PCR, lists solely in-frame clones and lacks some. This sample includes tens of thousands of clones with no singletons; its ten biggest clones take up approximately 2.9%. This specimen comes from a study of T cell clonality in common variable immunodeficiency. Study-level findings and limits: CVID subjects had higher TCRbeta clonality than healthy controls, most marked in about a third. Common variable immunodeficiency TCR beta sequences reportedly had fewer deletions and N-nucleotide insertions. T cell subpopulation sequencing would be needed to explain CVID clonality.

V was trimmed by 0 bases and J by 3 bases, leaving 10 bases between them. The CDR3 runs to 15 residues. Germline values: CDR1 SGHRS, CDR2 YFSETQ. Sequenced input: peripheral blood mononuclear cells. The origin of this receptor is a person aged 18 to 75 in good health. The genes are TRBV5-1 and TRBJ1-5; tentatively, D is TRBD1 (5 bases). The CDR3 bases that were read are TGCGCCAGCAGCTTGGGGCAGGGTGCCAATCAGCCC. This encodes CASSLGQGANQP. The complete CDR3 protein is CASSLGQGANQPQHF.